Shown below are 23 T cell receptor beta chains from a single sample sequenced in a study of T cell repertoires in cytomegalovirus infection. MiXCR, applied by TCRdb to the reads, yields one record per CDR3 protein. The sample holds about 500,000 distinct CDR3 sequences, 33% seen once. These receptors lack a known antigen. The sequenced sample was cultured PBMCs, obtained from culture after CMV antigen stimulation. All receptors derive from a human donor in good health (CMV status not recorded). Some clones in this sample may be carry-over from other donors' samples.

This clonotype has just a few counts. The V gene is TRBV28, the J gene TRBJ1-2; tentatively, D is TRBD1 (6 bases). The CDR3 totals 16 residues. Germline values: CDR1 MDHEN, CDR2 SYDVKM. The V end lost 3 bases, the J end lost 6 bases, and 20 bases lay between the germline ends. CDR3 region: CASSFRDRQRSDGYTF. DNA of the CDR3: TGTGCCAGCAGTTTCCGTGACAGGCAACGTTCAGATGGCTACACCTTC.

There are a few counts of this clonotype. V is TRBV28 and J is TRBJ2-7; D is perhaps TRBD1 (6 bases). CDR1 MDHEN and CDR2 SYDVKM come from the germline V gene. The CDR3 extends over 14 amino acids. V dropped 7 bases and J dropped 3 bases, with 16 bases sitting between them. The CDR3 reads CASKALDRGYEQYF. CDR3 bases: TGTGCCAGCAAAGCCCTGGACAGAGGCTACGAGCAGTACTTC.

This chain links TRBV7-2 with TRBJ1-3; no definite D call. This CDR3 is built from 12 residues. With 6 bases removed from V and 2 bases from J, the gap between germline ends came to 5 bases. CDR1 SGHTA and CDR2 FQGNSA come from the germline V gene. The CDR3 spells CASRITGNTIYF. The CDR3 DNA reads TGTGCCAGCAGGATAACTGGAAACACCATATATTTT.

The rearrangement joins TRBV4-1 to TRBJ1-5; TRBD1 aligns across 7 bases. Germline assignment: CDR1 MGHRA and CDR2 YSYEKL. V dropped 2 bases and J dropped 5; count of bases not matched to a gene: 9. CDR3 length: 16 amino acids. The DNA of the CDR3 is TGCGCCAGCAGCCAACTTCGACAGGGTCCCCATCAGCCCCAGCATTTT. It translates to CASSQLRQGPHQPQHF.

This clonotype was counted at least ten times. The chain recombines TRBV5-6 with TRBJ2-1; 10 nucleotides align to TRBD2. J was trimmed by 7 bases and V by 1 base; bases with no gene match: 2. The CDR3 extends over 14 amino acids. Germline loops: CDR1 SGHDT, CDR2 YYEEEE. The CDR3 spells CASSLPSGRNEQFF. In DNA, the CDR3 is TGTGCCAGCAGCTTGCCTAGCGGGAGAAATGAGCAGTTCTTC.

The J gene is TRBJ1-1, the V gene TRBV5-6, with D perhaps matching TRBD1 (5 bases). This CDR3 has 16 residues. V shed 0 bases and J shed 1 base, with 13 bases lying between them. Germline-derived CDR1 and CDR2 are SGHDT and YYEEEE. Written as DNA, the CDR3 is TGTGCCAGCAGCTTGGATAGAGGGGCAAAGAACACTGAAGCTTTCTTT. Protein: CASSLDRGAKNTEAFF.

The V gene is TRBV2, the J gene TRBJ2-7; perhaps TRBD2 as D (5 bases). The length of the CDR3 is 15 residues. Trimming took 5 bases from V and 2 from J, leaving 16 bases between them. The germline CDR1 and CDR2 sequences are SNHLY and FYNNEI. The chain's CDR3 is CASSRNRRSPYEQYF. The CDR3 DNA follows: TGTGCCAGCAGTCGAAATCGGAGGTCGCCCTACGAGCAGTACTTC.

This clonotype was seen a handful of times. V is TRBV5-6 and J is TRBJ2-1, with 10 bases fitting TRBD2. The CDR3 loop spans 16 amino acids. V lost 4 bases, J lost 4 bases, and 8 bases stayed unmatched. Germline-derived CDR1 and CDR2 are SGHDT and YYEEEE. CDR3 sequence (DNA): TGTGCCAGCAGCCGTTGGGATAGCGGGGGGTACAATGAGCAGTTCTTC. It specifies CASSRWDSGGYNEQFF.

The chain recombines TRBV12-3 or TRBV12-4 with TRBJ2-7; 14 nucleotides align to TRBD2. There are 13 residues in the CDR3. J gave up 7 bases and V 8 bases, and 4 bases lay outside the gene matches. DNA of the CDR3: TGTGCCAGCGGACTAGCGGGAGGACGAGAGCAGTACGTC. Protein product: CASGLAGGREQYV.

This chain links TRBV5-1 with TRBJ1-2; D is perhaps TRBD1 (5 bases). V lost 0 bases and J lost 4, with 16 bases in between. Looked up from germline, CDR1 is SGHRS and CDR2 is YFSETQ. The CDR3 covers 16 residues. CDR3 loop: CASSLVAGTGGYGYTF. CDR3 DNA sequence: TGCGCCAGCAGCTTGGTAGCAGGGACTGGGGGCTATGGCTACACCTTC.

This clonotype was recorded a few times. The chain joins TRBV28 to TRBJ1-6; no clear D. V lost 3 bases, J lost 0 bases, and 9 bases lay in between. Germline CDR1 reads MDHEN; CDR2 reads SYDVKM. This CDR3 contains 16 residues. The CDR3 region is CASSFNRGSYNSPLHF. The DNA of the CDR3 is TGTGCCAGCAGTTTTAACCGAGGCTCCTATAATTCACCCCTCCACTTT.

DNA of the CDR3: TGCGCCAGCAGCCCATGGGGTCTAGCGGGAGTTATAGACTACAATGAGCAGTTCTTC. Amino acids: CASSPWGLAGVIDYNEQFF. This chain uses TRBV5-1 with TRBJ2-1; 10 bases line up with TRBD2. Germline-derived CDR1 and CDR2 are SGHRS and YFSETQ. The CDR3 runs 19 residues. Trimming removed 4 bases from V and 3 bases from J; junction bases left unmatched: 16.

This clonotype was recorded a few times. J is TRBJ2-3 and V is TRBV19; maybe TRBD2 (5 bases). This CDR3 spans 13 amino acids. Trimming removed 7 bases at V and 5 bases at J, with 13 bases between. Germline V gene lookup returns CDR1 LNHDA and CDR2 SQIVND (reference sequence). The CDR3 protein is CASTPPGIDTQYF. In DNA form, the CDR3 reads TGTGCCAGTACCCCTCCGGGAATAGATACGCAGTATTTT.

V is TRBV7-2 and J is TRBJ1-2, with a possible D match to TRBD1 (5 bases). Per germline, CDR1 SGHTA and CDR2 FQGNSA. Trimming removed 4 bases at V and 5 bases at J, with 17 bases between. CDR3 length equals 15 residues. For the CDR3, the DNA is TGTGCCAGCAGCTCGAGCCCGGGACTACTTTATGGCTACACCTTC. It encodes CASSSSPGLLYGYTF.

This clonotype was observed many times. The chain combines TRBV19 with TRBJ2-3; TRBD2 matches 9 bases. The CDR3 loop spans 14 amino acids. Germline V gives CDR1 LNHDA, CDR2 SQIVND (reference sequence). Trimming at V came to 5 bases and at J to 2 bases, leaving 2 bases not matched to a gene. The CDR3 is CASSLAGHTDTQYF. CDR3 DNA: TGTGCCAGTAGTCTAGCGGGGCACACAGATACGCAGTATTTT.

CDR3 in amino acids: CASSQVRGSTEAFF. CDR3 coding DNA: TGCGCCAGCAGCCAAGTGCGGGGGAGCACTGAAGCTTTCTTT. V and J are TRBV4-3 and TRBJ1-1; D might be TRBD1 (5 bases). V dropped 1 base and J dropped 4 bases, with 10 bases sitting between them. Germline V gives CDR1 LGHNA, CDR2 YSLEER. This CDR3 spans 14 amino acids.

This clonotype was observed a few times. The J gene is TRBJ2-2, the V gene TRBV5-4, with D hard to call. V lost 3 bases and J lost 4, with 7 bases in between. The germline CDR1 and CDR2 sequences are SGHNT and YYREEE (reference sequence). The CDR3 loop spans 13 amino acids. CDR3 bases: TGTGCCAGCAGCTCGGACGGCACCGGGGAGCTGTTTTTT. Encoded protein: CASSSDGTGELFF.

With regard to this clonotype: Being one base from a much bigger clone, this may be a read error. The conserved final phenylalanine or tryptophan is absent from the CDR3, which likely points to a read error. V usage is TRBV7-2 and J usage is TRBJ2-7; D is ambiguous. The CDR3 is 12 amino acids. Trimming cost V 2 bases and J 4 bases, with 6 bases left between them. Germline V CDR1 and CDR2: SGHTA, FQGNSA. The CDR3 DNA is TGTGCCAGCAGCTTAACGGGTTACGAGCAGTACTTA. It translates to CASSLTGYEQYL.

This chain joins TRBV20-1 and TRBJ2-1; D might be TRBD2 (6 bases). The V gene lost 2 bases and the J gene lost 0 bases, with 14 bases spanning the gap. CDR1 is DFQATT, CDR2 SNEGSKA, per germline (reference sequence). This CDR3 is 16 amino acids long. The CDR3 sequence is CSARPRESSSYNEQFF. The DNA of the CDR3 is TGCAGTGCTAGACCCCGGGAGTCAAGCTCCTACAATGAGCAGTTCTTC.

The sample holds a few counts of this clonotype. The rearrangement uses TRBV27 and TRBJ2-1, with TRBD1 matching 7 bases. The ends lost 3 bases at V and 7 bases at J; junction bases unmatched: 6. The germline CDR1 and CDR2 sequences are MNHEY and SMNVEV (reference sequence). The CDR3 sequence is 14 residues long. CDR3 nucleotides: TGTGCCAGCAGTTTCCGGACAGGCGGGAATGAGCAGTTCTTC. This sequence encodes CASSFRTGGNEQFF.

The rearrangement joins TRBV19 to TRBJ1-2; 7 nucleotides align to TRBD1. Trimming at V came to 4 bases and at J to 7 bases, leaving 12 bases not matched to a gene. Germline CDR1 and CDR2: LNHDA and SQIVND (reference sequence). The CDR3 consists of 15 residues. CDR3 loop: CASSTVTGFGSGYTF. The CDR3 coding sequence is TGTGCCAGTAGTACCGTGACAGGGTTCGGAAGTGGCTACACCTTC.

The CDR3: CASSSQTSGRVGSYNEQFF. As DNA, the CDR3 is TGTGCCAGCAGCTCCCAGACTAGCGGGAGGGTAGGCTCCTACAATGAGCAGTTCTTC. The chain carries TRBV7-3 and TRBJ2-1; 14 bases are a match to TRBD2. The CDR3 consists of 19 residues. The V gene end was trimmed by 4 bases and the J gene end by 0 bases; junction bases not matched to a gene: 8. The germline gives CDR1 SGHTA, CDR2 FQGTGA.

In its sample, this clonotype was seen a few times. This chain uses TRBV7-2 with TRBJ2-1; 9 bases are shared with TRBD2. Germline V CDR1 and CDR2: SGHTA, FQGNSA. V was clipped by 6 bases and J by 7 bases; unmatched bases: 4. CDR3 size: 13 residues. DNA of the CDR3: TGTGCCAGCAGGAAGCTAGCGGGGAATGAGCAGTTCTTC. This codes for CASRKLAGNEQFF.